This T cell receptor beta chain was recovered during a study of identical twins. Findings and caveats of the study: Twin pairs' shared out-of-frame alpha sequences were enriched in low generation probability. Its conclusions, products of cross-sectional statistical analysis, did not come from following the same donors. Insertions were reduced in abundant cord blood beta clonotypes but not in memory repertoires.

The V segment lost 0 bases and the J segment 4 bases; nucleotides outside the gene matches: 17. The CDR3 runs 19 residues. Germline assignment: CDR1 DFQATT and CDR2 SNEGSKA (reference sequence). Everyone who donated was a healthy Caucasian. TCRdb reanalysed the 5' RACE reads using MiXCR and keeps one entry per CDR3 protein. Among approximately 670,000 distinct CDR3 sequences listed, 6% to 6.5% were seen once. This clonotype was detected only a few times. Its cognate antigen is unknown. This TCR was sampled from a man younger than 35 in good health. The specimen sequenced was naive T cells sorted from blood. V usage is TRBV20-1 and J usage is TRBJ2-7, with TRBD2 identical over 11 bases. The CDR3 is CSARDLRDLTSGEFYEQYV. CDR3 DNA: TGCAGTGCTAGAGATCTCCGGGACCTGACTAGCGGGGAGTTTTACGAGCAGTACGTC.